The present entry profiles one T cell receptor (beta chain) with its context. Its antigen is unknown. Base-call qualities are not available, and no considerably larger clone is one nucleotide away. The immunoSEQ v3 hsTCRB kit was used to amplify TCR beta CDR3 regions from genomic DNA through bias-controlled multiplex PCR. An Illumina NextSeq 500 was used to sequence the TCR libraries, reaching 1.5 million to 2.5 million read pairs at survey level or about 4.5-6.5 million at deep level. In the authors' own workflow: V, D and J genes were assigned, non-productive sequences were removed, and clonality was reported by immunoSEQ Analyzer software. Repertoires were compared using productive Simpson clonality and Morisita overlap index of productive TRB rearrangements between infused TIL and blood. Absolute clonotype counts in blood were estimated as lymphocyte count times CD3+ fraction times the clone's productive frequency. This is the immuneACCESS table as TCRdb keeps it, with only in-frame sequences that have V and J called. A part of the clones is gone; compared with another copy, unresolved V genes explain less than half, and the rest is unexplained. V, J and clone size are taken as reported in that table, and D and trimming were inferred from the DNA itself. The sample includes more than 45,000 clones, with 80% to 90% observed a single time. 2.6% of the sample is held by the ten biggest clonotypes.

The CDR3 starts with the cysteine, ends with the phenylalanine, and has 15 residues. The kept DNA is CDR3 alone, 45 bases in frame from the first base. Trimming removed 4 bases from V and 7 bases from J, leaving 14 bases between the germline ends. CDR1 and CDR2 (LNHDA, SQIVND) derive from the germline V gene (reference sequence). The sample's time point, from its label and the paper: pre-treatment sample, taken before nivolumab and TIL therapy. Adults with stage 4 NSCLC were enrolled in a dual-center phase I trial from 2017 to January 2020. Samples were obtained from a single-arm, open-label phase I trial in which tumor-infiltrating lymphocyte therapy with nivolumab was evaluated in advanced non-small cell lung cancer. Blood mononuclear cells from EDTA tubes were isolated by Ficoll gradient, snap-frozen as pellets, and DNA was extracted with a Qiagen mini-prep kit. This entry comes from a study of TIL therapy for anti-PD-1-resistant metastatic lung cancer (TCRdb year 2021). Regarding the study in general: Tumors were harvested prior to any PD-1/PD-L1 blockade, after which nivolumab was administered to patients, and lymphodepletion, expanded TIL infusion and IL-2 were given to patients who progressed. Among the enrolled patients, the median age was 54 years (range roughly 38-75), and the median tumor PD-L1 proportion score was around 5.6%. The cohort was composed predominantly of lung adenocarcinoma, with a few EGFR-mutant and two ALK-rearranged tumors included, and half of patients were identified as current or former smokers. A median non-synonymous tumor mutation burden of approximately 1.4 mutations per megabase was determined across the cohort by whole-exome sequencing. Clonotypes were tracked across tumor, expanded TIL product and serial blood samples by T cell receptor beta sequencing of tumor and peripheral blood. The paper as a whole reports these results and caveats: The baseline peripheral repertoire was partially replaced by infused TIL clonotypes, which then decayed over months, and no apparent association between persistence and response was found. The study protocol defined all tumor marker inferences as exploratory. The cohort was highly selected, including more treatment-naive, never-smoker and oncogene-addicted patients than is typical, which limits generalizability.

Recombination joined TRBV19 with TRBJ1-6; TRBD1 could be the D gene, as 5 bases match. The origin of this receptor is a person aged 25 to 85 with non-small cell lung cancer. The sequencing here drew on blood, taken at baseline. The CDR3 corresponds to CASSNIAGINSPLHF. In nucleotide form, the sequence is TGTGCCAGTAGTAATATTGCAGGGATCAATTCACCCCTCCACTTT.